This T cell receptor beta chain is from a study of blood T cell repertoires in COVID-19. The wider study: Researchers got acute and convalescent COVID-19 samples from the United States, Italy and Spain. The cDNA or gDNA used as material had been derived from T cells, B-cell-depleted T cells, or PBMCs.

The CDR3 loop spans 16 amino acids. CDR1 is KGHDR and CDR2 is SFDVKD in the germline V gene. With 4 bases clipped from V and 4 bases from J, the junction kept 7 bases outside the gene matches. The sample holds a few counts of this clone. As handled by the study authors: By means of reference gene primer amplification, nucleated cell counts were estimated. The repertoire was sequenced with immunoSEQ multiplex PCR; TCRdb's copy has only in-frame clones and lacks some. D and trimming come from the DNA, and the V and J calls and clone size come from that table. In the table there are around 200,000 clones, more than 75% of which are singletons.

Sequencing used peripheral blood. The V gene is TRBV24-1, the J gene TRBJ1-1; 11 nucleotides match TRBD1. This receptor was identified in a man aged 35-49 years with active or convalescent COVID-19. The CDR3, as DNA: TGTGCCACCAGTGACCACGGACAGGGGGCAGGCACTGAAGCTTTCTTT. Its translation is CATSDHGQGAGTEAFF.